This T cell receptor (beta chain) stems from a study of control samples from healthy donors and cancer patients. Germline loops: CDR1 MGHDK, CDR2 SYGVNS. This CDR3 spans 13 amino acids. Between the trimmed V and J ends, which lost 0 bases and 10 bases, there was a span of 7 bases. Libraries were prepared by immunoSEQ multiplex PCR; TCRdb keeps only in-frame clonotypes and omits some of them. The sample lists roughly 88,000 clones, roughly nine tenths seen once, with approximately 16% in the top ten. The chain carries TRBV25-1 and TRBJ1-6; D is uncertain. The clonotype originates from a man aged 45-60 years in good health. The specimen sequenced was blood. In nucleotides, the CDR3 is TGTGCCAGCAGTGAATATCAGGAATCACCCCTCCACTTT. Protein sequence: CASSEYQESPLHF.